These 27 T cell receptor beta chains came from one sample sequenced in a study of blood T cell repertoires in COVID-19. The protocol was immunoSEQ multiplex PCR, while the TCRdb copy is restricted to in-frame clones and leaves out a portion. The table includes just over 90,000 clones, 76% detected once. Sequenced sample: peripheral blood. These receptors were obtained from a man between 70 and 80 years old with acute or convalescent COVID-19.

This clone came up a few times. The chain recombines TRBV2 with TRBJ1-3; the match to TRBD1 covers 9 bases. The germline CDR1 and CDR2 sequences are SNHLY and FYNNEI. The length of the CDR3 is 15 residues. Germline trimming cut 4 bases from V and 2 bases from J; bases unmatched to any gene: 3. CDR3 DNA: TGTGCCAGCAGTGGAAACAGGGGGCCTGGAAACACCATATATTTT. Translating gives CASSGNRGPGNTIYF.

The V and J genes are TRBV5-1 and TRBJ1-4, with unresolved D. CDR3 size: 12 residues. Per the germline V gene, CDR1 is SGHRS and CDR2 is YFSETQ. Trimming cost V 2 bases and J 14 bases, with 13 bases left between them. The CDR3 coding sequence is TGCGCCAGCAGCTTTGCGGGAGAGCATCTGTTTTTT. The encoded protein is CASSFAGEHLFF.

The rearrangement uses TRBV7-8 and TRBJ1-1; 7 positions match TRBD1. The CDR3 is made up of 14 amino acids. Trimming at V came to 2 bases and at J to 3 bases, leaving 3 bases not matched to a gene. Germline CDR1 reads SGHVS; CDR2 reads FQNEAQ. CDR3 bases: TGTGCCAGCAGCTTACAGGGGGTTGACACTGAAGCTTTCTTT. It is translated as CASSLQGVDTEAFF.

The gene calls are TRBV5-1 and TRBJ2-3; 10 bases are a match to TRBD2. The V segment lost 3 bases and the J segment 2 bases; nucleotides outside the gene matches: 6. Germline V lookup: CDR1 SGHRS, CDR2 YFSETQ. CDR3 length: 16 residues. CDR3 DNA sequence: TGCGCCAGCAGCTCGGTCCTAGCGGGGGACACAGATACGCAGTATTTT. Encoded protein: CASSSVLAGDTDTQYF.

This rearrangement joins TRBV10-2 to TRBJ2-7; weak D call: TRBD1 (5 bases). The CDR3 spans 14 residues. V lost 2 bases and J lost 7, with 15 bases in between. The germline CDR1 and CDR2 sequences are WSHSY and SAAADI. This CDR3 reads CASSETGPAWEQYV. DNA for the CDR3: TGCGCCAGCAGTGAGACAGGCCCGGCTTGGGAGCAGTACGTC.

This sequence joins TRBV5-4 and TRBJ2-2; tentative D call: TRBD2 (5 bases). This CDR3 comprises 15 residues. The V gene's germline CDR1 is SGHNT and CDR2 YYREEE (reference sequence). The V and J ends lost 1 base and 6 bases respectively, with 13 bases between them. CDR3 nucleotide sequence: TGTGCCAGCAGCTTGAGCGGAAGGACCGCCGGGGAGCTGTTTTTT. Its protein is CASSLSGRTAGELFF.

The CDR3 nucleotides are TGTGCCAGCAGCTTCCCGGGGGTTCCCGGGGAGCTGTTTTTT. It yields the protein CASSFPGVPGELFF. The chain joins TRBV7-9 to TRBJ2-2; tentative D call: TRBD2 (6 bases). The CDR3 has 14 amino acids. In germline, CDR1 is SEHNR, CDR2 FQNEAQ (reference sequence). With 3 bases removed from V and 6 bases from J, the gap between germline ends came to 11 bases.

The CDR3 region has the DNA TGTGCCAGCACCAGCGATGAAGGTGAGCAGTTCTTC. Translation: CASTSDEGEQFF. This chain uses TRBV12-3 or TRBV12-4 with TRBJ2-1; no reliable D call. The ends were cut back, 7 bases at V and 9 bases at J, with 13 bases in the middle. This CDR3 is built from 12 residues.

The chain couples TRBV12-3 or TRBV12-4 to TRBJ1-2; TRBD1 matches at 8 bases. The CDR3 runs to 11 residues. Trimming at V came to 8 bases and at J to 7 bases, leaving 3 bases not matched to a gene. CDR3 in DNA: TGTGCCAGCGCAGGGGGCAGTGGCTACACCTTC. This encodes CASAGGSGYTF.

V and J are TRBV18 and TRBJ1-4; a weak D match, TRBD1 (5 bases). V dropped 1 base and J dropped 8 bases, with 11 bases sitting between them. CDR1 is KGHSH and CDR2 is LQKENI in the germline V gene. This CDR3 has 14 residues. The CDR3 region has the DNA TGTGCCAGCTCACCACAGGGAGGGGAGGAAAAACTGTTTTTT. It encodes CASSPQGGEEKLFF.

The chain has TRBV12-3 or TRBV12-4 and TRBJ1-1, with D unresolved. Trimming stripped 7 bases from V and 0 bases from J, with 9 bases between. The CDR3 is made up of 13 amino acids. CDR3 bases: TGTGCCAGCATCTTAAGCATGAACACTGAAGCTTTCTTT. Its protein is CASILSMNTEAFF.

V and J are TRBV5-1 and TRBJ1-6; TRBD1 matches 8 bases. Germline V gene lookup returns CDR1 SGHRS and CDR2 YFSETQ. V shed 4 bases, J shed 9 bases, and the junction held 9 bases outside the gene matches. This CDR3 region has 15 residues. The CDR3 here is CASSGQGNIVSPLHF. DNA for the CDR3: TGCGCCAGCAGCGGACAGGGTAATATTGTTTCACCCCTCCACTTT.

The V and J genes are TRBV7-2 and TRBJ2-3; TRBD1 aligns across 7 bases. V trimming: 4 bases; J trimming: 2 bases; junction bases outside the gene matches: 3. The CDR3 has 14 amino acids. Per germline, CDR1 SGHTA and CDR2 FQGNSA. The CDR3: CASSSGTVTDTQYF. Here the CDR3 DNA reads TGTGCCAGCAGCTCCGGGACAGTCACAGATACGCAGTATTTT.

The chain links TRBV7-8 to TRBJ1-5; a weak D match, TRBD1 (5 bases). Trimming cost V 1 base and J 3 bases, with 13 bases left between them. The CDR3 loop spans 16 amino acids. Germline V gives CDR1 SGHVS, CDR2 FQNEAQ. For the CDR3, the DNA is TGTGCCAGCAGCTTAGGCATTGCAGGGAACAATCAGCCCCAGCATTTT. Protein: CASSLGIAGNNQPQHF.

The chain employs TRBV3-1 (or the pseudogene TRBV3-2) and TRBJ2-7; possible D gene TRBD1, 5 bases. V dropped 6 bases and J dropped 7 bases, with 13 bases sitting between them. The CDR3 loop spans 12 amino acids. Germline assignment: CDR1 LGHDT and CDR2 YNNKEL (reference sequence). DNA for the CDR3: TGTGCCAGCAGACTGGGGCTGGGGGAGCAGTACTTC. This gives the protein CASRLGLGEQYF.

The chain employs TRBV18 and TRBJ1-2, with 8 nucleotides matching TRBD1. V was pared by 3 bases and J by 2 bases, with 5 bases of the junction left unmatched. Germline CDR1 KGHSH, CDR2 LQKENI. CDR3 length: 15 amino acids. The CDR3 loop is CASSPTGQANYGYTF. In DNA form, the CDR3 reads TGTGCCAGCTCACCGACGGGACAGGCGAACTATGGCTACACCTTC.

The rearrangement joins TRBV7-3 to TRBJ2-5; tentatively, D is TRBD1 (5 bases). Trimming left V 1 base short and J 3 bases short, with 15 bases between. CDR3 length equals 16 residues. Germline V lookup: CDR1 SGHTA, CDR2 FQGTGA. Here the CDR3 reads CASSLRSRVMEETQYF. For the CDR3, the DNA is TGTGCCAGCAGCTTAAGAAGCAGGGTTATGGAAGAGACCCAGTACTTC.

This sequence joins TRBV7-2 and TRBJ1-2; TRBD1 matches at 7 bases. Trimming at V came to 7 bases and at J to 5 bases, leaving 10 bases not matched to a gene. Germline V CDR1 and CDR2: SGHTA, FQGNSA. The CDR3 is 14 amino acids. The CDR3 coding sequence is TGTGCCAGCACCCGACAGGGCCATACTTATGGCTACACCTTC. This gives the protein CASTRQGHTYGYTF. The full variable domain, its missing parts supplied by reference TRBV7-2 and TRBJ1-2, is GAGVSQSPSNKVTEKGKDVELRCDPISGHTALYWYRQSLGQGLEFLIYFQGNSAPDKSGLPSDRFSAERTGGSVSTLTIQRTQQEDSAVYLCASTRQGHTYGYTFGSGTRLTVV.

This chain connects TRBV6-5 to TRBJ2-5; no clear D gene. Germline CDR1 and CDR2: MNHEY and SVGAGI. This CDR3 has 11 residues. V lost 4 bases to trimming and J lost 3 bases, with 3 bases between them. Here the CDR3 DNA reads TGTGCCAGCAGTTTCGAAGAGACCCAGTACTTC. It yields the protein CASSFEETQYF.

J is TRBJ1-4 and V is TRBV2, with no clear D. The CDR3 spans 15 residues. The V end lost 5 bases, the J end lost 3 bases, and 13 bases lay between the germline ends. From germline, CDR1 is SNHLY and CDR2 FYNNEI. CDR3: CASSLRRAANEKLFF. CDR3 in DNA: TGTGCCAGCAGTTTAAGGAGGGCAGCTAATGAAAAACTGTTTTTT.

The chain carries TRBV30 and TRBJ1-5, with 11 bases matching TRBD1. The CDR3 is 16 amino acids. Per germline, CDR1 GTSNPN and CDR2 SVGIG (reference sequence). After removal of 4 bases from V and 3 bases from J, the junction contained 8 bases not matched to a gene. The CDR3 coding sequence is TGTGCCTGGAAGCCCTCCGGACAGGGGGCCAATCAGCCCCAGCATTTT. Translating it yields CAWKPSGQGANQPQHF.

The chain uses TRBV27 and TRBJ2-1, with TRBD1 as a possible D gene (6 bases). Trimming took off 1 base at V and 8 bases at J, with 9 bases between the two ends. Germline loops: CDR1 MNHEY, CDR2 SMNVEV (reference sequence). CDR3 length equals 13 residues. CDR3 sequence: CASSLLTGDEQFF. The CDR3 DNA follows: TGTGCCAGCAGTTTATTGACAGGAGATGAGCAGTTCTTC.

The CDR3 loop is CASSKLGHYTF. CDR3 bases: TGTGCCAGCAGTAAATTGGGGCATTACACCTTC. The rearrangement links TRBV28 to TRBJ1-2, with D perhaps TRBD1 (5 bases). Germline V lookup: CDR1 MDHEN, CDR2 SYDVKM. V dropped 5 bases and J dropped 11 bases, with 12 bases sitting between them. The CDR3 extends over 11 amino acids.

There are a few counts of this clone. The chain recombines TRBV11-2 with TRBJ1-2; D is ambiguous. The germline CDR1 and CDR2 sequences are SGHAT and FQNNGV. Deletions cut 0 bases from V and 8 bases from J, with 10 bases between. The CDR3 totals 13 residues. This chain's CDR3 is CASSLDRTRGYTF. The CDR3 region has the DNA TGTGCCAGCAGCTTAGATCGGACTCGGGGCTACACCTTC.

J is TRBJ2-7 and V is TRBV30; unclear D gene. This CDR3 region has 18 residues. The germline gives CDR1 GTSNPN, CDR2 SVGIG (reference sequence). V was clipped by 3 bases and J by 3 bases, with 27 bases between them. CDR3 region: CAWRDPSRCFGPDYEQYV. CDR3 nucleotides: TGTGCCTGGAGAGACCCTAGTAGATGTTTCGGCCCCGACTACGAGCAGTACGTC.

This clone came up many times. This chain uses TRBV12-5 with TRBJ1-6; 8 bases are shared with TRBD1. From germline, CDR1 is LGHNT and CDR2 FRNRAP. The CDR3 is made up of 14 amino acids. V lost 1 base to trimming and J lost 8 bases; unmatched junction nucleotides: 1. CDR3 loop: CASGLGTGYSPLHF. DNA for the CDR3: TGTGCTAGTGGTTTGGGGACAGGGTATTCACCCCTCCACTTT.

The chain combines TRBV2 with TRBJ1-6; possibly TRBD1 for D (6 bases). Germline CDR1 and CDR2: SNHLY and FYNNEI. V gave up 4 bases and J gave up 8 bases, with 12 bases separating them. This CDR3 spans 14 amino acids. The CDR3 sequence: CASSGNRADSPLHF. The DNA for the CDR3 is TGTGCCAGCAGTGGGAACAGGGCTGATTCACCCCTCCACTTT. The full variable domain, in which reference TRBV2 and TRBJ1-6 provide the parts outside the CDR3, is EPEVTQTPSHQVTQMGQEVILRCVPISNHLYFYWYRQILGQKVEFLVSFYNNEISEKSEIFDDQFSVERPDGSNFTLKIRSTKLEDSAMYFCASSGNRADSPLHFGNGTRLTVT.